Each of the 2 T cell receptor beta chains below was sequenced from the same sample in a study of blood T cell repertoires in COVID-19 (dated by TCRdb to the early 2020s). The library came from the immunoSEQ multiplex PCR assay. The table comes from immuneACCESS by way of TCRdb, which keeps in-frame sequences with V and J called. Part of the clones is missing from these tables; in studies checked, under half for an unresolved V gene and the rest for unknown reasons. This sample has about 240,000 clones in its table, and 83% of those were observed once. The ten largest make up 3% to 4.5% of the sample. Sequencing was performed on PBMCs or T cells enriched from blood (not recorded which). The receptors stem from a middle-aged woman who had been exposed to COVID-19.

V and J are TRBV28 and TRBJ2-5, with D perhaps TRBD1 (6 bases). The CDR3 runs to 14 residues. V was trimmed by 5 bases and J by 7 bases, leaving 17 bases between them. The V gene's germline CDR1 is MDHEN and CDR2 SYDVKM. CDR3 residues: CASSPEGVWRTQYF. The CDR3 DNA follows: TGTGCCAGCAGTCCAGAGGGGGTCTGGAGGACCCAGTACTTC.

This chain joins TRBV24-1 and TRBJ2-1; 7 nucleotides align to TRBD1. Germline CDR1 reads KGHDR; CDR2 reads SFDVKD. The CDR3 sequence is 11 residues long. J was trimmed by 4 bases and V by 10 bases; bases with no gene match: 0. CDR3 sequence: CATGQYNEQFF. The DNA of the CDR3 is TGTGCCACGGGACAGTACAATGAGCAGTTCTTC.